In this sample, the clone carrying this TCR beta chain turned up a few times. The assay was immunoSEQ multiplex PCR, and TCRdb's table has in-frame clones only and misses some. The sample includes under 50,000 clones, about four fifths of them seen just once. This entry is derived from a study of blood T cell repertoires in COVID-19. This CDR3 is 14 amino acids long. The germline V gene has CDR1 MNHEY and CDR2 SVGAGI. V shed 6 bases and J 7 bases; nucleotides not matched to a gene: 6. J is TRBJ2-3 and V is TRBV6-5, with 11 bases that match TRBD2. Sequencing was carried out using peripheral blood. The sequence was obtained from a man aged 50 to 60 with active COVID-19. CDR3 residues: CASRRLAGINTQYF. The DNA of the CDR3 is TGTGCCAGCAGGAGACTAGCGGGGATTAATACGCAGTATTTT.